The present TCR beta chain was sequenced within a study of T cells expressing NK-cell markers. Study-level information: Sequencing covered eight donors, seven HCMV-seropositive and one seronegative.

As for this clonotype: Its antigen is not known.

Germline CDR1 SGHVS, CDR2 FQNEAQ. The CDR3 spans 14 residues. After re-calling the 5' RACE reads, TCRdb lists one entry per CDR3 protein, DNA absent. This repertoire includes 200,000 to 300,000 distinct CDR3 sequences. Study-wide points: Expanded NKG2C+ T cell clones were not confirmed as HCMV-specific. Dominant NKG2C+ clonotype frequencies of roughly 1.0-8% of CD8+ T cells were measured in 5 or 6 donors.

The chain is built from TRBV7-8 and TRBJ2-3. This TCR was sampled from a man aged 18 to 29 in good health. The sequenced sample was blood T cells: a sorted CD56 or NKG2C T cell subset, CD4+ or CD8+ T cells, or bulk PBMC T cells (not recorded which). The CDR3 loop is CASSLVHSTDTQYF.